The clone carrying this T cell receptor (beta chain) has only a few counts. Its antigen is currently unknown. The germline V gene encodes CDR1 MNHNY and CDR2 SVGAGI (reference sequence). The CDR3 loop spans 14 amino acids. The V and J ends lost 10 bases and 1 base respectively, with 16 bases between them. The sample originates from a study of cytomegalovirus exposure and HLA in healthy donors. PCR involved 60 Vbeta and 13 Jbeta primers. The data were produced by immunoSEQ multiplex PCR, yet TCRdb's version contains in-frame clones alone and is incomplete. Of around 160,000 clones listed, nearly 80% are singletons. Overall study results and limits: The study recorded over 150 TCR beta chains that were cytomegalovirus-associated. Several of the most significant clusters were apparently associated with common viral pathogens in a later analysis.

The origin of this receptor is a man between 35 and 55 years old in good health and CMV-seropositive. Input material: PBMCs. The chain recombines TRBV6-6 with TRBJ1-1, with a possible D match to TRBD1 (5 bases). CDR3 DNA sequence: TGTGCCACCCAGGGAGGGCTGGGGAACACTGAAGCTTTCTTT. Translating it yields CATQGGLGNTEAFF.